This T cell receptor beta chain appears in the sequencing data of a study of blood T cells in healthy people across ages (dated by TCRdb to the mid-2010s). As for the study more broadly: Template switching captured roughly one uniquely barcoded TCR beta cDNA molecule per two T cells in model experiments. To track age-related changes in TCR beta repertoire diversity, the study relied on deep sequencing normalized with unique cDNA molecular identifiers. Donors were grouped into four age groups: young (average approximately 15 years), middle-aged (39), aged (roughly 62) and long-lived (around 80). To avoid experimental bias, donors of different ages were randomly spread across the sequencing lanes. Using the same blood draw, the study looked at two additional independent replicas of 1 million unique cDNA reads for two donors, one aged 18 to 30 and the other aged 80 or older.

Study-wide findings and limitations: Estimates of total diversity from one million sequenced T cells were regarded as lower bounds and underestimates. Observed TCR beta diversity correlated strongly with the percentage of naive T cells measured by flow cytometry. Compared with the aged group, more naive CD4+ T cells, fewer expanded clones and increased TCR diversity were shown by the long-lived group, suggesting age selection. Because donor CMV infection status was unknown, age-related changes in expanded clonotypes were potentially confounded. As age increased, observed TCR beta diversity per million T cells dropped in a roughly linear way, and a significant reduction was already evident by age about 40. Because profiling used bulk unsorted PBMCs, naive and antigen-experienced compartments could not be compared conclusively.

CDR3 length: 14 amino acids, cysteine to phenylalanine. The only DNA kept is the CDR3, 42 bases in frame from the first base. Sequences SQVTM (CDR1) and ANQGSEA (CDR2) are obtained from the germline V gene. Trimming takes 2 bases off V and 1 base off J; junction bases not matched to a gene: 1. This clonotype was seen only a few times. The antigen it binds to is not known. Within one base of it there is no much larger clone, and no base qualities were kept. The library was built by means of 5' RACE. Data came from an Illumina HiSeq 2500. A second roughly 6 to 12 cycle PCR used a sample-barcoded 5' primer and a J-beta primer mix. A template-switch 5' adaptor carrying 12 random nucleotides introduced a unique molecular identifier onto each TCR beta cDNA molecule. Each sample yielded at least 2.5 million CDR3-containing paired-end reads. All of the RNA was converted into first-strand cDNA using the Mint cDNA synthesis kit, with a TRBC-specific oligonucleotide serving as the primer. After uracil-DNA glycosylase treatment, a first 18-cycle PCR used universal primers M1SS and BC2_uni_R on all cDNA. The original methods were these. For normalization, 1 million high-quality reads were randomly selected from each sample, with every read carrying a distinct molecular identifier. Reads sharing molecular identifiers were discarded rather than binned into consensus sequences. MiTCR, run with a Q25 quality threshold and the strictest error-elimination algorithm, handled CDR3 identification, clonotype clustering and error correction. A nonparametric unseen species model with Euler transformation was used to estimate lower-bound total TCR beta diversity. The public reads were run again by TCRdb, first through fastp at Q25 and then through MiXCR, and only productive beta chains were kept. Every CDR3 protein is listed once, alongside the most common genes and DNA of its rows. The V and J calls shown here were made by TCRdb, not taken from the authors' results. In all, the sample holds fewer than 900,000 distinct CDR3 sequences, and around 49% of those were seen once. The ten largest account for about 32% of the sample.

Donors were a few dozen systemically healthy Caucasian individuals from Russia aged roughly 6 to 90 years. Each donor gave ten milliliters of peripheral blood, collected into EDTA-treated Vacutainer tubes. Ficoll-Paque density-gradient centrifugation was used to isolate PBMCs, with at least 6.5 million per sample. Total RNA, at least 6 micrograms per sample, was extracted from PBMCs with Trizol reagent. Naive CD45RAhigh/CD27high T cell percentages were measured by flow cytometry on a PBMC aliquot from every donor. The clonotype originates from a woman aged 60-75 years in good health. Sequences were obtained from blood. This receptor chain uses TRBV29-1 and TRBJ2-3; TRBD2 aligns with 9 central bases. The base sequence is TGCAGCGTTGAAAGGACTAGCGGCACAGATACGCAGTATTTT. Its translation is CSVERTSGTDTQYF.